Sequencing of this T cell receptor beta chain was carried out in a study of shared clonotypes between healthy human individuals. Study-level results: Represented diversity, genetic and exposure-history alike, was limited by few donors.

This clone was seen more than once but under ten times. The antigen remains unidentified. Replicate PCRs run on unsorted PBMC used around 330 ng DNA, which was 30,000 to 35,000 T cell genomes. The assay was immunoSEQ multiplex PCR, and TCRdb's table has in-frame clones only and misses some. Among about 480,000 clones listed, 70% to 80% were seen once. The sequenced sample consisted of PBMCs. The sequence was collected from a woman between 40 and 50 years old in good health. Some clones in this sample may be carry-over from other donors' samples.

The CDR3 DNA sequence: TGTGCCAGTAGTGCCCCGGGACTCCGCCTTGGTAATGAGCAGTTCTTC. Translated, it gives CASSAPGLRLGNEQFF. The chain is built from TRBV19 and TRBJ2-1; D possibly corresponds to TRBD2 (6 bases). The CDR3 consists of 16 residues. CDR1 is LNHDA and CDR2 is SQIVND in the germline V gene (reference sequence). V was trimmed by 5 bases and J by 7 bases, leaving 21 bases between them. Full variable domain (missing parts from reference TRBV19 and TRBJ2-1): DGGITQSPKYLFRKEGQNVTLSCEQNLNHDAMYWYRQDPGQGLRLIYYSQIVNDFQKGDIAEGYSVSREKKESFPLTVTSAQKNPTAFYLCASSAPGLRLGNEQFFGPGTRLTVL.